This T cell receptor (beta chain) came from a study of naive and memory T cell subsets. Study results and caveats: Gini index rose across naive, CM, EM and EMRA in CD4 and CD8. Clonotypes are single alpha or beta chains, not paired receptors. Naive and memory repertoire findings lacked a ground truth for validation.

Germline V gene sequence: CDR1 SGHTA, CDR2 FQGNSA. The ends were cut back, 5 bases at V and 6 bases at J, with 11 bases in the middle. This CDR3 comprises 12 residues. This clonotype was seen more than once but under ten times. The antigen remains unidentified. Overnight CMV lysate stimulation of fresh PBMCs defined donor CMV status by CD4+ IFNgamma. The beta constant-region primer was an equimolar mix of two oligonucleotides covering TRBC1 and TRBC2. Ligated cDNA was amplified by four rounds of PCR with nested alpha and beta constant-region primers and SP2. TCRdb reanalysed the UMI-ligation and nested PCR reads using MiXCR and keeps one entry per CDR3 protein. This table has roughly 130,000 distinct CDR3 sequences, 30% to 45% appearing once.

The clonotype was recovered from a human donor in good health. The source material was central memory CD4+ T cells from blood. The chain couples TRBV7-2 to TRBJ2-7; D remains unclear. The CDR3 is CASSPYLGEQYF. CDR3 DNA: TGTGCCAGCAGCCCGTACCTGGGCGAGCAGTACTTC.